A single sample is the source of the 19 T cell receptor beta chains below, sequenced in a study of cytomegalovirus exposure and HLA in healthy donors. The PCR was carried out with 60 Vbeta primers and 13 Jbeta primers. The repertoire was sequenced with immunoSEQ multiplex PCR; TCRdb's copy has only in-frame clones and lacks some. The repertoire table contains over 55,000 clones. The sample was PBMCs. Receptors originate from a boy aged 5 to 17 in good health and CMV-seronegative.

The gene calls are TRBV19 and TRBJ1-5, with TRBD1 identical over 11 bases. This CDR3 has 17 residues. With 5 bases clipped from V and 2 bases from J, the junction kept 8 bases outside the gene matches. Germline CDR1 and CDR2: LNHDA and SQIVND (reference sequence). The CDR3 DNA reads as TGTGCCAGTAGTCCCTCGGACAGGGGGCTGCGCAATCAGCCCCAGCATTTT. Translation: CASSPSDRGLRNQPQHF.

The V call is TRBV18, the J call TRBJ2-3; TRBD2 aligns across 11 bases. CDR3 size: 18 residues. The trim removed 0 bases at V and 6 bases at J, leaving 11 bases unmatched. Looked up from germline, CDR1 is KGHSH and CDR2 is LQKENI. CDR3 nucleotide sequence: TGTGCCAGCTCACCACCACGGCTAGCGGGGGGCCGGCGGGATACGCAGTATTTT. As protein: CASSPPRLAGGRRDTQYF.

The chain recombines TRBV15 with TRBJ2-7, with 8 nucleotides matching TRBD1. This CDR3 is 15 amino acids long. Looked up from germline, CDR1 is LNHNV and CDR2 is YYDKDF (reference sequence). The J segment lost 4 bases and the V segment lost 1 base, leaving 6 bases of the junction unmatched. The CDR3, as DNA: TGTGCCACCAGCAGAGCGGGACAGGTGTTATACGAGCAGTACTTC. As protein: CATSRAGQVLYEQYF.

The CDR3 DNA follows: TGCGCCAGCAGCAACCGGGACAGAGCCTACGAGCAGTACTTC. This gives the protein CASSNRDRAYEQYF. The chain carries TRBV5-1 and TRBJ2-7, with 7 bases fitting TRBD1. The CDR3 is made up of 14 amino acids. CDR1 is SGHRS, CDR2 YFSETQ, per germline. Germline trimming cut 4 bases from V and 2 bases from J; bases unmatched to any gene: 6.

The chain recombines TRBV29-1 with TRBJ2-1; possibly TRBD2 for D (7 bases). CDR1 and CDR2 (germline): SQVTM, ANQGSEA. The CDR3 has 14 residues. Trimming removed 6 bases from V and 12 bases from J, with 24 bases in between. In nucleotides, the CDR3 is TGCAGCGTGGAGGGGGGGTCCCCGGTCCTATGGCAGTTCTTC. The encoded protein is CSVEGGSPVLWQFF.

CDR3 sequence: CAWSVGAGNTEAFF. The CDR3 DNA reads TGTGCCTGGAGTGTAGGGGCAGGGAACACTGAAGCTTTCTTT. The chain links TRBV30 to TRBJ1-1, with D maybe TRBD1 (5 bases). The CDR3 has 14 amino acids. V was clipped by 0 bases and J by 1 base, with 9 bases between them. From germline, CDR1 is GTSNPN and CDR2 SVGIG (reference sequence).

The genes are TRBV15 and TRBJ2-2, with a tentative D call TRBD2 (6 bases). V dropped 6 bases and J dropped 6 bases, with 11 bases sitting between them. The CDR3 has 13 residues. Germline V gives CDR1 LNHNV, CDR2 YYDKDF (reference sequence). CDR3 DNA sequence: TGTGCCACCAGGGAACCGGGAGCCGGGGAGCTGTTTTTT. It yields the protein CATREPGAGELFF.

This rearrangement joins TRBV11-3 to TRBJ2-5; tentative D call: TRBD2 (6 bases). CDR1 is SGHNT and CDR2 is YENEEA in the germline V gene. This CDR3 comprises 14 residues. V lost 5 bases and J lost 5, with 15 bases in between. In DNA, the CDR3 is TGTGCCAGCAGCCCCCCGGGGGAAGAGGAGACCCAGTACTTC. It is translated as CASSPPGEEETQYF.

This rearrangement joins TRBV4-1 to TRBJ2-7; 7 positions match TRBD1. This CDR3 has 12 amino acids. V was clipped by 0 bases and J by 12 bases; unmatched bases: 5. The germline gives CDR1 MGHRA, CDR2 YSYEKL. The chain's CDR3 is CASSQEDRSPYF. Written as DNA, the CDR3 is TGCGCCAGCAGCCAAGAGGACAGGTCCCCGTACTTC.

Details on this clone: A read error may account for a junction end that differs from germline. This chain links TRBV6-5 with TRBJ2-1; D perhaps matches TRBD2 (5 bases). The germline gives CDR1 MNHEY, CDR2 SVGAGI. CDR3 length: 15 residues. CDR3 protein: CAGSPGSRPNNEQFF. CDR3 in DNA: TGTGCCGGCAGTCCGGGAAGTCGGCCCAACAATGAGCAGTTCTTC.

The J gene is TRBJ1-2, the V gene TRBV30; no reliable D call. CDR1 and CDR2 (germline): GTSNPN, SVGIG (reference sequence). Trimming cost V 0 bases and J 0 bases, with 11 bases left between them. CDR3 length equals 15 residues. The CDR3 loop is CAWSVHGVPNYGYTF. CDR3 nucleotide sequence: TGTGCCTGGAGTGTACACGGGGTGCCTAACTATGGCTACACCTTC. The full variable domain, its missing parts supplied by reference TRBV30 and TRBJ1-2, is SQTIHQWPATLVQPVGSPLSLECTVEGTSNPNLYWYRQAAGRGLQLLFYSVGIGQISSEVPQNLSASRPQDRQFILSSKKLLLSDSGFYLCAWSVHGVPNYGYTFGSGTRLTVV.

CDR3 sequence: CASSYSTGWDTQYF. For the CDR3, the DNA is TGTGCCAGCAGTTACTCGACAGGCTGGGATACGCAGTATTTT. This chain uses TRBV6-5 with TRBJ2-3; possible D gene TRBD1, 6 bases. This CDR3 region has 14 residues. Germline assignment: CDR1 MNHEY and CDR2 SVGAGI. V lost 0 bases, J lost 6 bases, and 10 bases lay in between.

The rearrangement uses TRBV30 and TRBJ2-7; TRBD1 is a possible D gene (6 bases). The V end was cut by 3 bases, the J end by 4 bases, with 16 bases between. The V gene's germline CDR1 is GTSNPN and CDR2 SVGIG (reference sequence). This CDR3 is built from 14 residues. CDR3 sequence: CAWSGTGTFYEQYF. For the CDR3, the DNA is TGTGCCTGGAGCGGGACCGGGACATTTTACGAGCAGTACTTC.

The rearrangement joins TRBV5-1 to TRBJ1-4; D is undetermined. V was clipped by 3 bases and J by 13 bases, with 16 bases between them. CDR1 is SGHRS, CDR2 YFSETQ, per germline. The CDR3 is 13 amino acids. CDR3 in DNA: TGCGCCAGCAGCTCCCCCCGCAGCCTAGGACTGTTTTTT. This codes for CASSSPRSLGLFF.

The chain recombines TRBV7-9 with TRBJ2-7, with 10 bases that match TRBD1. Trimming cost V 1 base and J 4 bases; bases outside gene matches: 1. The CDR3 has 14 residues. The V gene's germline CDR1 is SEHNR and CDR2 FQNEAQ (reference sequence). The CDR3 reads CASSLGQGAYEQYF. The CDR3 nucleotides read TGTGCCAGCAGCTTAGGACAGGGGGCTTACGAGCAGTACTTC.

V usage is TRBV27 and J usage is TRBJ2-7, with a weak D call TRBD1 (6 bases). The CDR3 totals 17 residues. Trimming took off 3 bases at V and 1 base at J, with 19 bases between the two ends. Germline CDR1 and CDR2: MNHEY and SMNVEV (reference sequence). CDR3 DNA: TGTGCCAGCAGTTTTTCTAAAGGGGGAAGCGATTCCTACGAGCAGTACTTC. Amino acids: CASSFSKGGSDSYEQYF.

This chain links TRBV28 with TRBJ1-5; TRBD1 matches at 9 bases. J gave up 1 base and V 10 bases, and 11 bases lay outside the gene matches. This CDR3 has 16 amino acids. Germline V gene sequence: CDR1 MDHEN, CDR2 SYDVKM. In DNA form, the CDR3 reads TGTGCCATACAGGGGGCTCACAGTGGGAGCAATCAGCCCCAGCATTTT. It codes for CAIQGAHSGSNQPQHF. The full variable domain, with the rest looked up from reference TRBV28 and TRBJ1-5, is DVKVTQSSRYLVKRTGEKVFLECVQDMDHENMFWYRQDPGLGLRLIYFSYDVKMKEKGDIPEGYSVSREKKERFSLILESASTNQTSMYLCAIQGAHSGSNQPQHFGDGTRLSIL.

The rearrangement links TRBV4-1 to TRBJ2-4; TRBD2 matches 10 bases. J gave up 6 bases and V 5 bases, and 10 bases lay outside the gene matches. The germline V gene encodes CDR1 MGHRA and CDR2 YSYEKL. The CDR3 is 16 residues long. CDR3 loop: CASSANAGLAVNIQYF. CDR3 in DNA: TGCGCCAGCAGCGCTAACGCCGGACTAGCGGTAAACATTCAGTACTTC.

In the case of this clone: The sample contains more than one DNA sequence encoding this CDR3. The V gene is TRBV6-6, the J gene TRBJ1-1, with a tentative D call TRBD1 (5 bases). Per the germline V gene, CDR1 is MNHNY and CDR2 is SVGAGI (reference sequence). The CDR3 is 12 amino acids. Trimming cost V 5 bases and J 5 bases, with 9 bases left between them. This CDR3 is CASSTPGTEAFF. Here the CDR3 DNA reads TGTGCCAGCAGTACGCCAGGGACTGAAGCTTTCTTT.